The present TCR beta chain was sequenced within a study of T-cell reconstitution after alpha-beta-depleted transplantation in children. Study observations and caveats: Several hundred expanded graft clones reportedly gave rise to the alpha-beta T cells present about two months after transplant. A year post-transplant, T-cell counts and diversity derived mostly from newly produced T cells.

This sample's TCRbeta library carried unique molecular identifier barcodes. TCRdb independently ran MiXCR on the PCR reads; one entry per CDR3 protein. The table has approximately 130,000 distinct CDR3 sequences, about 9.9% seen once. This clonotype was seen a handful of times. The antigen remains undetermined. Sequenced here: PBMCs, mostly from graft donor cells, sampled 180 days after TCRalphabeta/CD19-depleted stem cell transplant. The TCR comes from a girl under three years old who had a stem cell transplant for combined immunodeficiency, so the T cells may come from the graft donor.

The CDR3 bases are TGCAGTGCCTTACCAAGGACAAGCACAGATACGCAGTATTTT. It encodes CSALPRTSTDTQYF. V is TRBV20-1 and J is TRBJ2-3; possible D gene TRBD1, 5 bases. The CDR3 sequence is 14 residues long. Germline assignment: CDR1 DFQATT and CDR2 SNEGSKA (reference sequence). Trimming removed 6 bases at V and 0 bases at J, with 13 bases between.